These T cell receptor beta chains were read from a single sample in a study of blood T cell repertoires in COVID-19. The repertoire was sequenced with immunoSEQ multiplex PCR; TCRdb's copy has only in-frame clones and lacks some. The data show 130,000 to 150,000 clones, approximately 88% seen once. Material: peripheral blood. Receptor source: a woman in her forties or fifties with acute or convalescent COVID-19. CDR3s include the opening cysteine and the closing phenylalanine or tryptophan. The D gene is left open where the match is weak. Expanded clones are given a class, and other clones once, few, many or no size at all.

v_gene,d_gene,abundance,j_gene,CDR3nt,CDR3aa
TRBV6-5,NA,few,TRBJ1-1,TGTGCCAGCAGCTCAGGGGAGAACACTGAAGCTTTCTTT,CASSSGENTEAFF
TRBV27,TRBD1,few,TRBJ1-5,TGTGCCAGCAGTAGGTGGGGGACAGGGGGTCCAGGTGGCAATCAGCCCCAGCATTTT,CASSRWGTGGPGGNQPQHF
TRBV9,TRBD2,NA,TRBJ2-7,TGTGCCAGCAGCCTGGGACTAGCGGGGGTCTACGAGCAGTACTTC,CASSLGLAGVYEQYF
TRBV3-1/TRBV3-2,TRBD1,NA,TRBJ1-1,TGTGCCAGCAGCCAAGGCACGACAGGGGAAATAGGAGCTTTCTTT,CASSQGTTGEIGAFF
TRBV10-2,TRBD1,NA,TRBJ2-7,TGCGCCAGCAGTGACTTTTTCCGGGACAGGGCCTACGAGCAGTACTTC,CASSDFFRDRAYEQYF
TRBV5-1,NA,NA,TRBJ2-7,TGCGCCAGCAGCTTGGATGGGGCCTTAGGTGGGAACGAGCAGTACTTC,CASSLDGALGGNEQYF
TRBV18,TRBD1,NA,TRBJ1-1,TGTGCCAGCTCACGGACAGGGATGAACACTGAAGCTTTCTTT,CASSRTGMNTEAFF
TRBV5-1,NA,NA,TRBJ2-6,TGCGCCAGCACACTTCGGGAGGCAGGGGGCATGACTTCTGGGGCCAACGTCCTGACTTTC,CASTLREAGGMTSGANVLTF
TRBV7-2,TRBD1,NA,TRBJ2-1,TGTGCCAGCAGTCTAGGAGGACAGGGCTACAATGAGCAGTTCTTC,CASSLGGQGYNEQFF
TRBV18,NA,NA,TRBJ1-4,TGTGCCAGCTCACCACCGTACAAGGAGGTTCAAGAAAAACTGTTTTTT,CASSPPYKEVQEKLFF
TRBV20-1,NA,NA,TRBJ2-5,TGCAGTGCTAGTTCAGGCCTACGGGGGAGGGGGGAGACCCAGTACTTC,CSASSGLRGRGETQYF
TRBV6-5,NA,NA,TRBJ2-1,TGTGCCAGCAGTTACGGTAGGGGGGGCGATGAGCAGTTCTTC,CASSYGRGGDEQFF
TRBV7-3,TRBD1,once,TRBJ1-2,TGTGCCAGCAGTCCGGGACAGGGAAATGGCTACACCTTC,CASSPGQGNGYTF
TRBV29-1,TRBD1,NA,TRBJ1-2,TGCAGCGTATTACAGGGGGCAGGAGGCTACACCTTC,CSVLQGAGGYTF
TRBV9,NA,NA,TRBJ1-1,TGTGCCAGCAGCGTAGGGGGACAGAACACTGAAGCTTTCTTT,CASSVGGQNTEAFF
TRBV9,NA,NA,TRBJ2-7,TGTGCCAGCAGCGTAGCTAATTCGGGCGAGCAGTACTTC,CASSVANSGEQYF
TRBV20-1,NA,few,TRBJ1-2,TGCAGTGCCCTCCGCGGGGATGGCTACACCTTC,CSALRGDGYTF
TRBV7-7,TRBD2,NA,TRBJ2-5,TGTGCCAGCAGCTTAGGCCCCTCGGGGGGCCAAGAGACCCAGTACTTC,CASSLGPSGGQETQYF
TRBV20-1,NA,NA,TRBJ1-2,TGCAGTGGAGGGTCTAACTATGGCTACACCTTC,CSGGSNYGYTF
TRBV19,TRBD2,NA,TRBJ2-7,TGTGCCAGTAGTATAGTAGCGGGGGGCTACGAGCAGTACTTC,CASSIVAGGYEQYF
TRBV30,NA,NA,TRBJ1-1,TGTGCCTGGAAGGGACACCCGAACACTGAAGCTTTCTTT,CAWKGHPNTEAFF
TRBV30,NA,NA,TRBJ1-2,TGTGCCTGGAGTGTAAACAGTAACTATGGCTACACCTTC,CAWSVNSNYGYTF
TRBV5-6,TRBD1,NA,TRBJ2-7,TGTGCCAGCAGCTGGGGGCAGGGGGAGTTAGGCGAGCAGTACTTC,CASSWGQGELGEQYF
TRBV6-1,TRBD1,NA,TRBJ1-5,TGTGCCAGCAGTGAATATTACGAGGGGACAGGGCACCAGCCCCAGCATTTT,CASSEYYEGTGHQPQHF
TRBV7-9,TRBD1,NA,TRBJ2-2,TGTGCCAGCAGCTGGACAGGGATAAAGAACACCGGGGAGCTGTTTTTT,CASSWTGIKNTGELFF
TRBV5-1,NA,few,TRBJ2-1,TGCGCCAGCAGCATAATTCCCGGGACACCCAACAATGAGCAGTTCTTC,CASSIIPGTPNNEQFF
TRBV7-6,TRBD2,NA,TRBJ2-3,TGTGCCAGCAGCTTATATTCGGCGGGGGGTGGCACAGATACGCAGTATTTT,CASSLYSAGGGTDTQYF
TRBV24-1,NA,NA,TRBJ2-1,TGTGCCACCAGTGATATTCAGGGAGGCTCCTACAATGAGCAGTTCTTC,CATSDIQGGSYNEQFF
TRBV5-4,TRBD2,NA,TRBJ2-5,TGTGCCAGCAGCGAGGGTAGCGGGAGCTTAGAGACCCAGTACTTC,CASSEGSGSLETQYF
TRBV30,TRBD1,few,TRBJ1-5,TGTGCCTGGAGTCTTGGGGACAGGGGGCAGCCCCAGCATTTT,CAWSLGDRGQPQHF
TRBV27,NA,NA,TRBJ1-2,TGTGCCAGCAGTCCGGGCCGGGGGTCAAACTATGGCTACACCTTC,CASSPGRGSNYGYTF
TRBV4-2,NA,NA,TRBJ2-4,TGTGCCAGCAGCCAAGAAGGGGTAAACATTCAGTACTTC,CASSQEGVNIQYF
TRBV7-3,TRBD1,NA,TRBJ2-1,TGTGCCAGCAGCTCCGGGACAGGGTCTCTAAATGAGCAGTTCTTC,CASSSGTGSLNEQFF
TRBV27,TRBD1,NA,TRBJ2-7,TGTGCCAGCAGTCTGAGGACAGGGTGGAACGAGCAGTACTTC,CASSLRTGWNEQYF
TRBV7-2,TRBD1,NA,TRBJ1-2,TGTGCCAGCAGCTTAGCGGGGACAGAAGCTAACTATGGCTACACCTTC,CASSLAGTEANYGYTF
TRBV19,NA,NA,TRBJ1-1,TGTGCCAGTAGTATAGATGGAGGGGCGACCGATGAAGCTTTCTTT,CASSIDGGATDEAFF
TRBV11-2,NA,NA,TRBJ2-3,TGTGCCAGCAGCTTACTCCCCGCGCTAGTCCCCTTCACAGATACGCAGTATTTT,CASSLLPALVPFTDTQYF
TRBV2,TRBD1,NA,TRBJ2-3,TGTGCCAGCACAATAGGGGACAGCAGCACAGATACGCAGTATTTT,CASTIGDSSTDTQYF
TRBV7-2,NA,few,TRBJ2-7,TGTGCCAGCAGCCCCGCCTACGAGCAGTACTTC,CASSPAYEQYF
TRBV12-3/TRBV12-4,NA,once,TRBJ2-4,TGTGCCAGCAGTTTAAGACAGACAAGAAACTTC,CASSLRQTRNF
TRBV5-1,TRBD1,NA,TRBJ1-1,TGCGCCAGCAGCCCCGGAAGGGGACAGATTGACACTGAAGCTTTCTTT,CASSPGRGQIDTEAFF
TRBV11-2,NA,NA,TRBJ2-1,TGTGCCAGCACGGAGGGTGGGTACAATGAGCAGTTCTTC,CASTEGGYNEQFF
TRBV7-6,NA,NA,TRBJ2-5,TGTGCCAGCAGCTTAGCCCCGGGAGAAGTCGAGACCCAGTACTTC,CASSLAPGEVETQYF
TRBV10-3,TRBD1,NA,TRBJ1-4,TGTGCCATCAGTGAGCAGGACAGGGGTTTCGAAAAACTGTTTTTT,CAISEQDRGFEKLFF